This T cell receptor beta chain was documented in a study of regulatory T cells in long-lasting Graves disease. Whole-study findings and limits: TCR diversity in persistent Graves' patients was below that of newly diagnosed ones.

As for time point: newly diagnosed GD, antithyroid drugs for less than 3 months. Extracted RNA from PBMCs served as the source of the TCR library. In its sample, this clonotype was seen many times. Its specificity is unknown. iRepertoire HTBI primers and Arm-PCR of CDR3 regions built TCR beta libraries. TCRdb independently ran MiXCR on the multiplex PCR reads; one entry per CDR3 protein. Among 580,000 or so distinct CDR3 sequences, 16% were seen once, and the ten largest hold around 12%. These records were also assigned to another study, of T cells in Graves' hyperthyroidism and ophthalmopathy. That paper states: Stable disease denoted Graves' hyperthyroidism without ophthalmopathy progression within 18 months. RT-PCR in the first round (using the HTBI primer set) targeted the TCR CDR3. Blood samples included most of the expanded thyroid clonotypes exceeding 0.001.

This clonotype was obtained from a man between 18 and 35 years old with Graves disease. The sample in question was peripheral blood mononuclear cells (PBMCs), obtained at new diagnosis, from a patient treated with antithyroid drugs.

The CDR3 sequence is CASELAGNEQFF. For the CDR3, the DNA is TGTGCCAGCGAGCTGGCTGGCAATGAGCAGTTCTTC. The V and J genes are TRBV12-3 or TRBV12-4 and TRBJ2-1; the D is unclear. This CDR3 contains 12 residues. V lost 8 bases and J lost 6, with 11 bases in between.